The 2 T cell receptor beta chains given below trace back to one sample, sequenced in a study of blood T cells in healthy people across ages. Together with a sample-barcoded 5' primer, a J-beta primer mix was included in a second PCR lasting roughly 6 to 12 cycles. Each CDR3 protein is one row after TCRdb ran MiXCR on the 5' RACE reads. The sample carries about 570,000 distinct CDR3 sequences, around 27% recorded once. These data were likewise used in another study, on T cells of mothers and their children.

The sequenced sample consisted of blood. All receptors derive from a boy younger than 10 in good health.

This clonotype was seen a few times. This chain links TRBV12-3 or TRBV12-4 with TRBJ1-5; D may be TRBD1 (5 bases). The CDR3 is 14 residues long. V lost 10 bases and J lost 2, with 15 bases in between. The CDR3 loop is CAIAWGSRNQPQHF. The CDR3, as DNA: TGTGCCATCGCCTGGGGCTCTCGCAATCAGCCCCAGCATTTT.

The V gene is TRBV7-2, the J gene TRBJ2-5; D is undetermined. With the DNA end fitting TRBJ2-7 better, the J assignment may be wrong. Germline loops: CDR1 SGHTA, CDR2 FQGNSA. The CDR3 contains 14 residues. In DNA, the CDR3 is TGTGCCAGCAGCTTAGTTGACGTTTCCTACGAGCAGTACTTC. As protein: CASSLVDVSYEQYF.